The sequence of this T cell receptor beta chain was determined in a study of neurological immune-mediated disorders. CDR1 and CDR2 from the germline V gene are DFQATT and SNEGSKA (reference sequence). Trimming pared 5 bases from V and 5 bases from J, leaving 21 bases between. This CDR3 has 15 residues. TCRdb re-called the 5' RACE reads through MiXCR, storing one row per CDR3 protein. The sample contains about 79,000 distinct CDR3 sequences, 11% to 15% of which appear only once. This clonotype showed up many times. The J gene is TRBJ2-5, the V gene TRBV20-1; D may be TRBD1 or TRBD2 (5 bases each). This clonotype was sampled from a woman between 45 and 65 years old in good health. The specimen sequenced was PBMCs. CDR3: CSAPPPGTAWETQYF. The CDR3 nucleotides read TGCAGTGCTCCCCCACCCGGGACCGCCTGGGAGACCCAGTACTTC.